A single sample gave rise to the 8 T cell receptor beta chains below, sequenced in a study of T cell repertoires in cytomegalovirus infection (dated by TCRdb to the late 2010s). The sample was run on an Illumina HiSeq 1500. TCRdb cleaned the public reads at Q25 with fastp, built clones with MiXCR and kept in-frame beta chains. CDR3 protein sequences are deduplicated, and each keeps its most common genes and DNA. Across this sample there are roughly 760,000 distinct CDR3 sequences, with approximately 40% seen only once. 2.5% to 3% of the sample rests with the top ten. Sequenced material: PBMCs. The receptors shown here come from a human donor in good health (CMV status not recorded). Some clones in this sample may be carry-over from other donors' samples.

A word on this clonotype: A single base separates this from a much larger clone, so it may be a read error. The rearrangement links TRBV7-2 to TRBJ1-4; D is ambiguous. The ends were cut back, 9 bases at V and 8 bases at J, with 16 bases in the middle. The CDR3 is 13 residues long. CDR1 SGHTA and CDR2 FQGNSA come from the germline V gene. CDR3 in amino acids: CARSPQRAEKLFF. The CDR3 bases are TGTGCCAGAAGCCCACAGAGGGCGGAAAAACTGTTTTTT.

The V and J genes are TRBV28 and TRBJ1-1; D may be TRBD1 (5 bases). The ends were cut back, 3 bases at V and 5 bases at J, with 16 bases in the middle. CDR1 and CDR2 (germline): MDHEN, SYDVKM. The CDR3 is 15 amino acids. CDR3 sequence: CASSFRQTYGTEAFF. The CDR3 DNA sequence: TGTGCCAGCAGTTTCCGACAGACCTATGGTACTGAAGCTTTCTTT.

The chain has TRBV28 and TRBJ2-3; TRBD1 agrees at 7 bases. CDR1 is MDHEN and CDR2 is SYDVKM in the germline V gene. This CDR3 comprises 14 residues. V gave up 4 bases and J gave up 4 bases; unmatched junction bases: 5. The CDR3: CASSSTGISDTQYF. The CDR3, as DNA: TGTGCCAGCAGTTCGACAGGGATTTCAGATACGCAGTATTTT. Filled out from reference TRBV28 and TRBJ2-3, the complete variable domain reads DVKVTQSSRYLVKRTGEKVFLECVQDMDHENMFWYRQDPGLGLRLIYFSYDVKMKEKGDIPEGYSVSREKKERFSLILESASTNQTSMYLCASSSTGISDTQYFGPGTRLTVL.

This chain connects TRBV20-1 to TRBJ1-4; possibly TRBD1 for D (6 bases). V was cut by 5 bases and J by 8 bases, with 15 bases left in between. This CDR3 has 13 residues. Germline CDR1 and CDR2: DFQATT and SNEGSKA (reference sequence). The CDR3 sequence is CSAPNRVKEKLFF. The CDR3 DNA is TGCAGTGCTCCAAACAGGGTTAAGGAAAAACTGTTTTTT.

The J gene is TRBJ2-3, the V gene TRBV11-2; a possible D gene is TRBD2 (6 bases). There are 14 residues in the CDR3. From germline, CDR1 is SGHAT and CDR2 FQNNGV. V lost 5 bases and J lost 2, with 11 bases in between. Here the CDR3 DNA reads TGTGCCAGCAGCACTCGGAGGGACACAGATACGCAGTATTTT. Translated, it gives CASSTRRDTDTQYF.

V usage is TRBV25-1 and J usage is TRBJ2-5, with D possibly being TRBD1 (6 bases). V was cut by 2 bases and J by 9 bases, with 16 bases left in between. The CDR3 sequence is 14 residues long. From germline, CDR1 is MGHDK and CDR2 SYGVNS. CDR3 sequence: CASSEVAGVRAQYF. The DNA for the CDR3 is TGTGCCAGCAGTGAAGTGGCAGGGGTGAGGGCCCAGTACTTC.

The sample holds many counts of this clonotype. J is TRBJ1-2 and V is TRBV11-1; no clear D gene. The germline gives CDR1 SGHAT, CDR2 FQDESV (reference sequence). The CDR3 runs to 12 residues. The V gene lost 5 bases and the J gene lost 6 bases, with 10 bases spanning the gap. Written as DNA, the CDR3 is TGTGCCAGCAGCCCGGTTGTCGATGGCTACACCTTC. It encodes CASSPVVDGYTF.

The V and J genes are TRBV7-8 and TRBJ1-2; D possibly corresponds to TRBD1 (6 bases). V was shortened by 5 bases and J by 1 base, with 14 bases between the two germline ends. The CDR3 contains 15 residues. The germline V gene encodes CDR1 SGHVS and CDR2 FQNEAQ. The CDR3 DNA is TGTGCCAGCAGCCCCCTGGGGGCCTTTAACTATGGCTACACCTTC. It is translated as CASSPLGAFNYGYTF. Complete variable domain (other parts from reference TRBV7-8 and TRBJ1-2): GAGVSQSPRYKVAKRGQDVALRCDPISGHVSLFWYQQALGQGPEFLTYFQNEAQLDKSGLPSDRFFAERPEGSVSTLKIQRTQQEDSAVYLCASSPLGAFNYGYTFGSGTRLTVV.